This TCR beta chain was recovered during a study of T cell responses to AZD1222 COVID-19 vaccine. The data were produced by immunoSEQ multiplex PCR, yet TCRdb's version contains in-frame clones alone and is incomplete. Of about 54,000 clones detected, roughly 90% appear once; the ten largest clones hold around 2%. For this clone: Its antigen is undetermined.

Germline assignment: CDR1 SGHTA and CDR2 FQGNSA. The CDR3 is 18 amino acids. V lost 1 base and J lost 7; bases outside the gene matches: 10. Findings and limits, study-wide: Possibly, clonal diversity was underestimated; donors were largely white British and included more females.

Sequenced here: peripheral blood, sampled on day 0 of AZD1222 vaccination. The chain is built from TRBV7-2 and TRBJ2-3; TRBD2 aligns across 14 bases. The TCR comes from an adult in good health. In nucleotides, the CDR3 is TGTGCCAGCAGCTTAGAGGGGACTAGCGGGAGTTGGGTATATACGCAGTATTTT. The encoded protein is CASSLEGTSGSWVYTQYF.